A selection of T cell receptor beta chains follows, all from one sample in a study of OX40 agonist ivuxolimab in advanced cancers. Clones were read by immunoSEQ multiplex PCR, and TCRdb kept only the in-frame ones, dropping some. The sample has around 68,000 clones, more than 75% seen once. The starting material was CD4+ or CD8+ T cells sorted from blood, obtained in a trial of the OX40 agonist ivuxolimab. The receptors stem from an adult with an advanced solid tumor such as melanoma, head and neck, liver or kidney cancer. The CDR3 runs from the conserved cysteine through the conserved F or W. Each record gives: D gene, CDR3 length, J gene, clone size, V gene, CDR3 protein, CDR3 DNA. D genes are given only for firm matches. Expanded clones are given a class, and other clones once, few, many or no size at all.

NA 14 TRBJ1-1 NA TRBV2 CASSGQVQDTEAFF TGTGCCAGCAGTGGACAGGTTCAAGACACTGAAGCTTTCTTT
TRBD2 16 TRBJ2-1 NA TRBV6-1 CASSEIGGGSYNEQFF TGTGCCAGCAGTGAAATAGGCGGGGGCTCCTACAATGAGCAGTTCTTC
TRBD1 16 TRBJ1-4 NA TRBV5-1 CASSLDPGTGFEKLFF TGCGCCAGCAGCTTGGATCCCGGGACAGGGTTCGAAAAACTGTTTTTT
NA 13 TRBJ1-4 NA TRBV27 CASSLSGGEKLFF TGTGCCAGCAGTTTGTCGGGGGGAGAAAAACTGTTTTTT
NA 13 TRBJ1-3 once TRBV5-6 CASSLGRTNTIYF TGTGCCAGCAGCTTGGGACGTACCAACACCATATATTTT
NA 17 TRBJ2-3 NA TRBV4-1 CASSRGEGRASTDTQYF TGCGCCAGCAGCCGGGGAGAGGGCAGGGCTAGCACAGATACGCAGTATTTT
NA 16 TRBJ2-3 NA TRBV6-1 CASSEVLGGGADTQYF TGTGCCAGCAGTGAAGTATTAGGTGGGGGAGCAGATACGCAGTATTTT
NA 14 TRBJ1-4 NA TRBV7-5 CARGPGRRNEKLFF TGTGCCAGAGGCCCAGGGAGGAGGAATGAAAAACTGTTTTTT
TRBD1 15 TRBJ2-7 NA TRBV27 CASSPGQGGSYEQYF TGTGCCAGCAGTCCCGGACAGGGGGGGTCCTACGAGCAGTACTTC
NA 13 TRBJ1-5 NA TRBV18 CASSPAPNQPQHF TGTGCCAGCTCACCAGCCCCTAATCAGCCCCAGCATTTT
TRBD2 14 TRBJ2-3 NA TRBV6-1 CASRVAGATDTQYF TGTGCCAGCAGAGTAGCGGGGGCCACCGATACGCAGTATTTT
NA 16 TRBJ2-6 NA TRBV28 CASSSRRRAGANVLTF TGTGCCAGCAGTTCCCGTCGTAGGGCTGGGGCCAACGTCCTGACTTTC
NA 12 TRBJ1-1 few TRBV2 CASSEGGTEAFF TGTGCCAGCAGTGAAGGTGGGACTGAAGCTTTCTTT
NA 18 TRBJ2-5 NA TRBV7-9 CASSRAPSGAYPQETQYF TGTGCCAGCAGCCGGGCCCCATCGGGAGCGTACCCGCAAGAGACCCAGTACTTC
TRBD1 14 TRBJ1-5 NA TRBV6-6 CASRSSGGDQPQHF TGTGCCAGCAGAAGTTCAGGGGGCGATCAGCCCCAGCATTTT
NA 15 TRBJ1-2 NA TRBV9 CASSGLAGREVGYTF TGTGCCAGCAGCGGTTTGGCGGGCAGGGAGGTGGGCTACACCTTC
NA 15 TRBJ1-6 once TRBV6-5 CASSFTGPHNSPLHF TGTGCCAGCAGTTTCACAGGGCCCCATAATTCACCCCTCCACTTT
TRBD2 16 TRBJ2-5 NA TRBV27 CASRFAGTRSPETQYF TGTGCCAGCAGATTCGCCGGGACTAGGTCGCCTGAGACCCAGTACTTC
NA 13 TRBJ2-3 NA TRBV9 CASSVDFLDTQYF TGTGCCAGCAGCGTAGACTTTCTTGATACGCAGTATTTT
NA 13 TRBJ2-5 NA TRBV15 CATNLRRGETQYF TGTGCCACCAACCTTCGGAGGGGAGAGACCCAGTACTTC
NA 11 TRBJ1-1 NA TRBV2 CASSEPTEAFF TGTGCCAGCAGTGAACCCACGGAAGCTTTCTTT
TRBD1 13 TRBJ1-1 few TRBV7-6 CASSRDRNTEAFF TGTGCCAGCAGTCGGGACAGGAACACTGAAGCTTTCTTT
TRBD1 15 TRBJ1-1 NA TRBV2 CASIREGATNTEAFF TGTGCCAGCATTAGAGAGGGGGCGACGAACACTGAAGCTTTCTTT
TRBD2 15 TRBJ2-7 NA TRBV4-1 CASSQVIAGGVEQYF TGCGCCAGCAGCCAAGTTATAGCGGGGGGCGTCGAGCAGTACTTC
NA 14 TRBJ1-5 few TRBV7-2 CASTRREGSQPQHF TGTGCCAGCACCCGGCGCGAGGGGAGTCAGCCCCAGCATTTT
NA 13 TRBJ2-5 NA TRBV4-1 CASKGSVSETQYF TGCGCCAGCAAGGGATCCGTTTCGGAGACCCAGTACTTC
TRBD2 14 TRBJ2-7 NA TRBV29-1 CSAFSGNAPYEQYF TGCAGCGCCTTCAGCGGGAATGCCCCCTACGAGCAGTACTTC
NA 13 TRBJ2-2 NA TRBV11-1 CASKGVESGELFF TGTGCCAGCAAGGGGGTAGAATCCGGGGAGCTGTTTTTT
TRBD2 15 TRBJ2-7 NA TRBV5-6 CASRSAGTRTYEQYF TGTGCCAGCAGATCCGCCGGGACTAGGACCTACGAGCAGTACTTC
NA 15 TRBJ1-1 NA TRBV14 CASSQDRIGNTEAFF TGTGCCAGCAGCCAAGATCGTATTGGGAACACTGAAGCTTTCTTT
NA 13 TRBJ1-4 NA TRBV6-1 CASSDGLNEKLFF TGTGCCAGCAGTGACGGTCTAAATGAAAAACTGTTTTTT
NA 15 TRBJ2-1 NA TRBV6-1 CASSEVLGASNEQFF TGTGCCAGCAGTGAAGTTCTGGGGGCGAGCAATGAGCAGTTCTTC
TRBD1 16 TRBJ2-2 NA TRBV10-1 CASSEWTGGFNGELFF TGCGCCAGCAGTGAGTGGACAGGGGGATTCAACGGGGAGCTGTTTTTT
TRBD2 17 TRBJ2-7 NA TRBV5-1 CASSLWLAEIPPYEQYF TGCGCCAGCAGCTTGTGGCTAGCGGAGATACCCCCCTACGAGCAGTACTTC
TRBD1 16 TRBJ2-2 NA TRBV14 CARNRQGDTSTGELFF TGTGCCAGGAACCGGCAGGGGGACACCAGCACCGGGGAGCTGTTTTTT
TRBD2 15 TRBJ2-2 NA TRBV9 CASSASGRGPGELFF TGTGCCAGCAGCGCTAGCGGGAGAGGTCCCGGGGAGCTGTTTTTT
NA 13 TRBJ2-7 once TRBV27 CATSRQGVLEQYF TGTGCCACCAGTCGGCAGGGCGTTCTCGAGCAGTACTTC
NA 11 TRBJ2-5 NA TRBV7-2 CASSLKETQYF TGTGCCAGCAGCTTAAAAGAGACCCAGTACTTC
NA 16 TRBJ2-2 NA TRBV19 CASSIAGGSVTGELFF TGTGCCAGTAGTATAGCCGGGGGCTCGGTCACCGGGGAGCTGTTTTTT
NA 12 TRBJ1-2 NA TRBV2 CASSWEGYGYTF TGTGCCAGCAGTTGGGAGGGGTATGGCTACACCTTC